The 15 T cell receptor beta chains in this list originate from one sample, sequenced in a study of cytomegalovirus exposure and HLA in healthy donors. The PCR was carried out with 60 Vbeta primers and 13 Jbeta primers. Assay: immunoSEQ multiplex PCR; the TCRdb copy retains only in-frame clones and omits some. The sample includes about 38,000 clones, 75% to 90% of them seen just once. Sequencing input: PBMCs. These receptors were obtained from a woman aged 40 to 49 in good health and CMV-seropositive.

In the case of this clone: A read error may produce the germline difference seen at one junction end. V and J are TRBV7-9 and TRBJ2-7; D is perhaps TRBD1 (5 bases). The CDR3 consists of 15 residues. The V gene's germline CDR1 is SEHNR and CDR2 FQNEAQ (reference sequence). CDR3 sequence reads: CSSSFGRMTAYEQYF. CDR3 sequence (DNA): TGTTCCAGCAGCTTCGGTAGGATGACAGCCTACGAGCAGTACTTC.

CDR3 protein: CASNGQGGYTF. DNA of the CDR3: TGTGCCAGCAATGGACAGGGGGGCTACACCTTC. This chain connects TRBV9 to TRBJ1-2; 9 bases map to TRBD1. Trimming cost V 6 bases and J 8 bases; bases outside gene matches: 2. Germline values: CDR1 SGDLS, CDR2 YYNGEE. This CDR3 spans 11 amino acids.

This clone has only a few counts. V is TRBV4-3 and J is TRBJ1-4; TRBD1 matches at 8 bases. This CDR3 is built from 19 residues. Germline V gene lookup returns CDR1 LGHNA and CDR2 YSLEER. The V and J ends lost 0 bases and 2 bases, in that order; junction bases with no gene match: 11. The CDR3 sequence: CASSQDRAGGHGTNEKLFF. Written as DNA, the CDR3 is TGCGCCAGCAGCCAAGATCGGGCAGGGGGCCATGGGACTAATGAAAAACTGTTTTTT.

The chain couples TRBV7-9 to TRBJ2-7; 12 bases are shared with TRBD2. There are 13 residues in the CDR3. The junction had 3 bases not matched to a gene; V was cut back by 5 bases and J by 7 bases. From germline, CDR1 is SEHNR and CDR2 FQNEAQ (reference sequence). CDR3 bases: TGTGCCAGCAGCCAGACTAGCGGGGGTGAGCAGTACTTC. Its translation: CASSQTSGGEQYF.

V and J are TRBV5-1 and TRBJ2-2; D is possibly TRBD2 (5 bases). The V and J ends lost 1 base and 5 bases respectively, with 15 bases between them. The CDR3 length is 16 residues. Germline CDR1 reads SGHRS; CDR2 reads YFSETQ. DNA for the CDR3: TGCGCCAGCAGCTTGAAGGAGCCCCGAGGGACCGGGGAGCTGTTTTTT. Translating gives CASSLKEPRGTGELFF.

This clone was recorded a few times. The chain links TRBV19 to TRBJ2-5, with D possibly TRBD2 on 7 matching bases. CDR1 LNHDA and CDR2 SQIVND come from the germline V gene (reference sequence). V was shortened by 1 base and J by 4 bases, with 19 bases between the two germline ends. CDR3 size: 17 residues. The CDR3 DNA reads as TGTGCCAGTAGTATAGGAGGGGGGGGAAAGCTTGGAGAGACCCAGTACTTC. Protein product: CASSIGGGGKLGETQYF.

The CDR3 region has the DNA TGTGCCAGCTCACCCAACGACAGGGCCTATAATTCACCCCTCCACTTT. As protein: CASSPNDRAYNSPLHF. The chain couples TRBV18 to TRBJ1-6; 7 bases fit TRBD1. Germline CDR1 reads KGHSH; CDR2 reads LQKENI. The CDR3 contains 16 residues. V dropped 3 bases and J dropped 2; count of bases not matched to a gene: 4.

Only one count was recorded for this clone. The J gene is TRBJ2-3, the V gene TRBV11-2; TRBD2 might be the D (6 bases). V was shortened by 0 bases and J by 4 bases, with 14 bases between the two germline ends. Germline CDR1 reads SGHAT; CDR2 reads FQNNGV. CDR3 length: 16 amino acids. The CDR3 region is CASSLELAGGPDTQYF. Written as DNA, the CDR3 is TGTGCCAGCAGCTTAGAACTAGCCGGGGGACCAGATACGCAGTATTTT.

This clone is categorized as medium-sized. The chain employs TRBV29-1 and TRBJ1-6, with D possibly TRBD1 on 6 matching bases. Between the trimmed V and J ends, which lost 5 bases and 5 bases, there was a span of 22 bases. This CDR3 is built from 17 residues. In germline, CDR1 is SQVTM, CDR2 ANQGSEA. In DNA, the CDR3 is TGCAGCGTTAGAATGTCGCAGGGGATGAGGAATAATTCACCCCTCCACTTT. This sequence encodes CSVRMSQGMRNNSPLHF.

The genes are TRBV7-2 and TRBJ1-1; no reliable D call. The CDR3 length is 11 residues. Per the germline V gene, CDR1 is SGHTA and CDR2 is FQGNSA. The V end was cut by 2 bases, the J end by 8 bases, with 6 bases between. CDR3 bases: TGTGCCAGCAGCTTATTCCAAGAAGCTTTCTTT. As protein: CASSLFQEAFF.

The chain carries TRBV28 and TRBJ2-7; 9 bases agree with TRBD1. J gave up 3 bases and V 8 bases, and 8 bases lay outside the gene matches. Looked up from germline, CDR1 is MDHEN and CDR2 is SYDVKM. The CDR3 totals 14 residues. CDR3 DNA: TGTGCCAGCGGTAAAGGGGGACAGGGCTACGAGCAGTACTTC. Its translation: CASGKGGQGYEQYF.

V is TRBV6-5 and J is TRBJ1-1; D might be TRBD1 (6 bases). Per the germline V gene, CDR1 is MNHEY and CDR2 is SVGAGI. V was cut by 8 bases and J by 7 bases, with 14 bases left in between. The CDR3 runs 12 residues. CDR3 amino acids: CASGWGQFEAFF. Written as DNA, the CDR3 is TGTGCCAGCGGGTGGGGGCAGTTTGAAGCTTTCTTT.

The chain carries TRBV7-9 and TRBJ1-1; 10 bases line up with TRBD1. CDR3 length: 15 amino acids. Germline-derived CDR1 and CDR2 are SEHNR and FQNEAQ (reference sequence). Germline trimming cut 1 base from V and 5 bases from J; bases unmatched to any gene: 4. The CDR3 DNA sequence: TGTGCCAGCAGCTTAGTCGACAGGGGGCCAACTGAAGCTTTCTTT. It translates to CASSLVDRGPTEAFF.

This chain joins TRBV4-3 and TRBJ2-2; 7 nucleotides align to TRBD1. The V gene end was trimmed by 1 base and the J gene end by 3 bases; junction bases not matched to a gene: 8. This CDR3 has 17 residues. CDR1 and CDR2 (germline): LGHNA, YSLEER. DNA of the CDR3: TGCGCCAGCAGCCAAGGGGTTAACAGGGGCGACACCGGGGAGCTGTTTTTT. Protein sequence: CASSQGVNRGDTGELFF.

V and J are TRBV7-6 and TRBJ2-7; D may be TRBD2 (6 bases). Germline V gene data show CDR1 as SGHVS and CDR2 as FNYEAQ. The V gene lost 1 base and the J gene lost 2 bases, with 12 bases spanning the gap. The CDR3 extends over 15 amino acids. CDR3 nucleotides: TGTGCCAGCAGCTTAGGCGTAACGGGGGCCTACGAGCAGTACTTC. Encoded protein: CASSLGVTGAYEQYF.